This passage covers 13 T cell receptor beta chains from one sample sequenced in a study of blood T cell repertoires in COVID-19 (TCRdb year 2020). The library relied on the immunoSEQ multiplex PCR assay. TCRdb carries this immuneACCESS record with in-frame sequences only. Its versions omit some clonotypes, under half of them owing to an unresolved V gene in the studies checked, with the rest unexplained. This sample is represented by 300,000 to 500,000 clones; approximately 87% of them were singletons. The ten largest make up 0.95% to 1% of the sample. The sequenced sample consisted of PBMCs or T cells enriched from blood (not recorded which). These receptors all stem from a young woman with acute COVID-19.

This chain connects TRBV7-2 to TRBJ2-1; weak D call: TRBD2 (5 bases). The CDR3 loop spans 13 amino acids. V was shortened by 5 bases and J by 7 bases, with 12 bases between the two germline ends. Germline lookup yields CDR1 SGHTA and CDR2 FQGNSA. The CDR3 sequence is CASSPGRVNEQFF. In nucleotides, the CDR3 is TGTGCCAGCAGCCCGGGAAGGGTGAATGAGCAGTTCTTC.

CDR3 nucleotides: TGTGCCAGCAGCGTACTAGCGGGGGGGCAAGAGACCCAGTACTTC. It specifies CASSVLAGGQETQYF. The rearrangement links TRBV9 to TRBJ2-5; 12 positions match TRBD2. The CDR3 is 15 residues long. Germline CDR1 and CDR2: SGDLS and YYNGEE. Germline trimming cut 1 base from V and 2 bases from J; bases unmatched to any gene: 0.

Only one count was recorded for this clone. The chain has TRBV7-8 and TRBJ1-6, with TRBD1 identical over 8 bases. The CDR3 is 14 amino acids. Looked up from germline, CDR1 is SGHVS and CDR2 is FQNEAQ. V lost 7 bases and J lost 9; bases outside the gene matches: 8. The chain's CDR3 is CASTARTGSSPLHF. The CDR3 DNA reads TGTGCCAGCACCGCTAGGACAGGGAGTTCACCCCTCCACTTT.

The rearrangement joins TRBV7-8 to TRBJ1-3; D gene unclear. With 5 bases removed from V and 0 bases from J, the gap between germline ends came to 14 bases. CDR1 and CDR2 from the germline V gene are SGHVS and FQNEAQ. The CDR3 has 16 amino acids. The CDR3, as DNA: TGTGCCAGCAGCCCGTTGAGGCCGGTCTCTGGAAACACCATATATTTT. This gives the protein CASSPLRPVSGNTIYF.

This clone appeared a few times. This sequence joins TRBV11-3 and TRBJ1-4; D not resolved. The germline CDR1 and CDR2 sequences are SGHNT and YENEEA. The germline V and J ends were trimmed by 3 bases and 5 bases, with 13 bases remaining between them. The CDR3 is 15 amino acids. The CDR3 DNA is TGTGCCAGCAGCTTGACATGGATAACAAATGAAAAACTGTTTTTT. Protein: CASSLTWITNEKLFF.

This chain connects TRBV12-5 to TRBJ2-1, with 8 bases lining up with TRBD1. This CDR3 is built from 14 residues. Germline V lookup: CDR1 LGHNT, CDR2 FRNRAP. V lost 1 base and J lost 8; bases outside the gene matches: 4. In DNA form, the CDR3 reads TGTGCTAGTGGTTTGGGGACAGGGCTTGATGAGCAGTTCTTC. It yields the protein CASGLGTGLDEQFF.

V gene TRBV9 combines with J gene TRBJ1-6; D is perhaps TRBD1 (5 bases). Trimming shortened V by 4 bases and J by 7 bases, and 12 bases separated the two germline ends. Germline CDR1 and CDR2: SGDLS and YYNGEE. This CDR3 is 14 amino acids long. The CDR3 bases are TGTGCCAGCAGCCCCGGGGGGGGGAATTCACCCCTCCACTTT. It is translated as CASSPGGGNSPLHF.

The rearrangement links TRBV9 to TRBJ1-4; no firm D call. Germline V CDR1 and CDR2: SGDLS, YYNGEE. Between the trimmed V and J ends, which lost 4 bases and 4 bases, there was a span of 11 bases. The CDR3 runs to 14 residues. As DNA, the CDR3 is TGTGCCAGCAGCCCTCGCGGCGGTAATGAAAAACTGTTTTTT. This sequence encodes CASSPRGGNEKLFF.

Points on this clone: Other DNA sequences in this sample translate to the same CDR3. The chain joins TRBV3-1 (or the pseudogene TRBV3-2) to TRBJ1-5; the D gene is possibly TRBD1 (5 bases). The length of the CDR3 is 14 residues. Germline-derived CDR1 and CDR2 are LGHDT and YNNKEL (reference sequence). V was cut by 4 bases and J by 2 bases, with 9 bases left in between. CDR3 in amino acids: CASSLGGGNQPQHF. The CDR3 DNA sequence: TGTGCCAGCAGCCTGGGGGGTGGCAATCAGCCCCAGCATTTT.

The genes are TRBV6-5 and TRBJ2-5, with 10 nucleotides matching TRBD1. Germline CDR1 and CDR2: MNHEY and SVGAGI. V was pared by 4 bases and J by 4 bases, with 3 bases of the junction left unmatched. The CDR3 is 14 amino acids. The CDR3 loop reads CASSWGQGRETQYF. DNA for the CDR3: TGTGCCAGCAGTTGGGGACAGGGGAGAGAGACCCAGTACTTC.

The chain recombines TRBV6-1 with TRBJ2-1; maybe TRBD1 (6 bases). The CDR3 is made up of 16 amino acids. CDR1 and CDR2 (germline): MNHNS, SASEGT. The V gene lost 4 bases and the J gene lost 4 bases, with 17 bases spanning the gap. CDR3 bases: TGTGCCAGCAGTGTACAGGGTAGGGAGTTATACAATGAGCAGTTCTTC. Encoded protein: CASSVQGRELYNEQFF.

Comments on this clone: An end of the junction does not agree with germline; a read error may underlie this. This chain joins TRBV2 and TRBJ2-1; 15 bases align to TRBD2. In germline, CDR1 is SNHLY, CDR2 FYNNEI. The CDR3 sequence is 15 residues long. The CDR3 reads CASREGTSGGYEQFF. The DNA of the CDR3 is TGTGCCAGCAGAGAAGGGACTAGCGGGGGGTATGAGCAGTTCTTC.

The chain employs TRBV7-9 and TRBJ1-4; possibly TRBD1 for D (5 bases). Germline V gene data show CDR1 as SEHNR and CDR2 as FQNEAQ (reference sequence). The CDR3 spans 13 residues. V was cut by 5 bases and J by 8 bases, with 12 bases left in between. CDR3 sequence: CASSMGLKEKLFF. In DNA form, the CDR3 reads TGTGCCAGCAGCATGGGACTGAAAGAAAAACTGTTTTTT.